A selection of T cell receptor beta chains follows, all from one sample in a study of blood T cells in healthy people across ages. TCRdb independently ran MiXCR on the 5' RACE reads; one entry per CDR3 protein. The sample lists 1.5 million to 2 million distinct CDR3 sequences; 30% to 35% were seen once. Source material: blood. The receptors derive from a woman younger than 45 in good health. The CDR3 runs from the conserved cysteine through the conserved F or W. Fields, in order: CDR3 length, clone size, V gene, J gene, D gene, CDR3 protein, CDR3 DNA. D genes are given only for firm matches. Size values are once, few and many counts, or a class for expanded clones, and some rows have none.

>15|-|TRBV7-8|TRBJ1-2|-
CASSPVGGRVGGYTF
TGTGCCAGCAGCCCTGTAGGGGGTCGGGTTGGTGGCTACACCTTC
>14|many|TRBV7-3|TRBJ2-3|-
CASSYGTGADTQYF
TGTGCCAGCAGCTACGGGACTGGCGCCGATACGCAGTATTTT
>12|few|TRBV20-1|TRBJ1-2|-
CSARPPYYGYTF
TGCAGTGCTAGACCTCCATACTATGGCTACACCTTC
>12|-|TRBV2|TRBJ1-2|-
CASLDQGDGYTF
TGTGCCAGCCTTGACCAAGGTGATGGCTACACCTTC
>17|few|TRBV20-1|TRBJ2-1|TRBD2
CSATSSLLASSYNEQFF
TGCAGTGCTACGAGCTCATTACTAGCGAGCTCCTACAATGAGCAGTTCTTC
>16|-|TRBV20-1|TRBJ2-2|TRBD2
CSASPGGSRAAGELFF
TGCAGTGCTAGCCCGGGGGGTAGCCGGGCGGCCGGGGAGCTGTTTTTT
>14|-|TRBV13|TRBJ2-7|-
CAGSAGLGDYEQYF
TGTGCCGGCAGCGCCGGTTTAGGAGACTACGAGCAGTACTTC
>12|-|TRBV5-6|TRBJ2-1|-
CASSLYGYEQFF
TGTGCCAGCAGCTTGTACGGCTATGAGCAGTTCTTC
>13|-|TRBV7-6|TRBJ2-1|TRBD2
CASSGTSANERFF
TGTGCCAGCAGCGGGACTAGCGCCAATGAGCGGTTCTTC
>14|-|TRBV28|TRBJ2-6|-
CASSKHSGADVLTF
TGTGCCAGCAGCAAACATTCTGGGGCCGACGTCCTGACTTTC
>14|-|TRBV20-1|TRBJ1-4|TRBD1
CSAPDRATNEKLFF
TGCAGTGCTCCTGACAGGGCAACTAATGAAAAACTGTTTTTT
>15|-|TRBV7-2|TRBJ2-2|-
CASSFGLAHTGELFF
TGTGCCAGCAGCTTCGGGCTAGCGCACACCGGGGAGCTGTTTTTT
>14|-|TRBV20-1|TRBJ2-7|-
CNARVGASSYEQYF
TGCAATGCTAGAGTGGGGGCGAGCTCCTACGAGCAGTACTTC
>13|-|TRBV9|TRBJ2-3|-
CASAPGSTDTQYF
TGTGCCAGTGCCCCGGGGTCCACAGATACGCAGTATTTT
>15|few|TRBV5-5|TRBJ2-7|TRBD2
CASSPGEGSYYEQYF
TGTGCCAGCAGCCCCGGGGAGGGGAGTTACTACGAGCAGTACTTC
>14|-|TRBV20-1|TRBJ2-7|-
CSAAPGPGKVEQYF
TGCAGTGCGGCCCCGGGCCCGGGTAAGGTAGAGCAGTACTTC
>15|-|TRBV9|TRBJ2-5|-
CASSVAFGGWETQYF
TGTGCCAGCAGCGTAGCTTTTGGGGGTTGGGAGACCCAGTACTTC
>18|few|TRBV6-5|TRBJ2-1|TRBD2
CASSYSRGSGGLYNEQFF
TGTGCCAGCAGTTACTCTCGGGGTAGCGGGGGCCTTTACAATGAGCAGTTCTTC
>14|few|TRBV28|TRBJ1-1|-
CASSPGRRGTEAFF
TGTGCCAGCAGTCCGGGACGGCGGGGCACTGAAGCTTTCTTT
>14|many|TRBV5-1|TRBJ2-1|-
CASSWKGSYNEQFF
TGCGCCAGCAGCTGGAAGGGATCCTACAATGAGCAGTTCTTC
>13|-|TRBV20-1|TRBJ1-2|TRBD1
CSAFPGQTYGYTF
TGCAGTGCTTTCCCGGGACAGACCTATGGCTACACCTTC
>15|-|TRBV20-1|TRBJ2-6|-
CSASTHGTGANVLTF
TGCAGTGCTAGTACTCACGGGACTGGGGCCAACGTCCTGACTTTC
>14|few|TRBV20-1|TRBJ2-5|TRBD1
CSAEQGRSQETQYF
TGCAGTGCCGAACAGGGGAGAAGCCAAGAGACCCAGTACTTC
>11|-|TRBV27|TRBJ1-1|-
CASKDREISFF
TGTGCCAGCAAAGACCGGGAAATTTCTTTCTTT
>15|many|TRBV18|TRBJ2-2|TRBD2
CASSQGLAGTGELFF
TGTGCCAGCTCACAGGGACTAGCGGGAACCGGGGAGCTGTTTTTT
>15|many|TRBV5-1|TRBJ2-1|-
CASSEGGGLYNEQFF
TGCGCCAGCAGCGAGGGGGGCGGGTTATACAATGAGCAGTTCTTC
>14|once|TRBV20-1|TRBJ2-5|-
CSATSGAVQETQYF
TGCAGTGCTACCTCAGGGGCCGTCCAAGAGACCCAGTACTTC
>18|-|TRBV6-5|TRBJ2-5|-
CASSYSLIGSGLRETQYF
TGTGCCAGCAGTTACTCGCTAATTGGGTCCGGGCTAAGAGAGACCCAGTACTTC
>11|-|TRBV2|TRBJ2-7|-
CASSEGVVPYF
TGTGCCAGCAGTGAGGGAGTGGTCCCGTACTTC
>17|-|TRBV9|TRBJ2-3|TRBD2
CASSVGRGGMPTDTQYF
TGTGCCAGCAGCGTAGGTCGGGGAGGGATGCCCACAGATACGCAGTATTTT
>16|-|TRBV20-1|TRBJ2-1|TRBD2
CSAPNLGTSGNNEQFF
TGCAGTGCGCCTAATCTCGGGACTAGCGGTAACAATGAGCAGTTTTTC
>16|-|TRBV6-1|TRBJ2-7|-
CASSELPGRPNYEQYF
TGTGCCAGCAGTGAGCTACCAGGGCGTCCCAACTACGAGCAGTACTTC
>17|-|TRBV9|TRBJ2-3|TRBD1
CASSIDATGLSPDTQYF
TGTGCCAGCAGCATAGATGCGACAGGGCTATCCCCGGATACGCAGTATTTT
>16|few|TRBV4-1|TRBJ2-4|-
CASSQEPPVVKNIQYF
TGCGCCAGCAGCCAAGAGCCCCCTGTGGTCAAAAACATTCAGTACTTC
>15|-|TRBV28|TRBJ2-5|-
CAGSAVLGVRETQYF
TGTGCCGGCAGTGCCGTCCTAGGGGTGAGGGAGACCCAGTACTTC
>15|-|TRBV6-1|TRBJ1-2|-
CASSEAGQLDYGYTF
TGTGCCAGCAGTGAAGCGGGGCAGCTAGACTATGGCTACACCTTC
>17|-|TRBV13|TRBJ2-1|TRBD2
CASSSQGLAGSKNEQFF
TGTGCCAGCAGCTCCCAGGGACTAGCGGGGTCGAAGAATGAGCAGTTCTTC
>16|few|TRBV15|TRBJ2-3|TRBD2
CATSGGLAGTTDTQYF
TGTGCCACCAGCGGAGGACTAGCGGGAACCACAGATACGCAGTATTTT
>15|-|TRBV5-6|TRBJ2-5|TRBD1
CASSGTTGTQETQYF
TGTGCCAGCAGCGGAACGACAGGGACCCAAGAGACCCAGTACTTC
>16|-|TRBV27|TRBJ2-3|-
CASSLSASFRTDTQYF
TGTGCCAGCAGTTTATCCGCTAGCTTTAGGACAGATACGCAGTATTTT
>15|few|TRBV7-9|TRBJ1-2|TRBD1
CASSSRDRAAYDYTF
TGTGCCAGCAGCTCTCGGGACAGGGCGGCCTATGACTACACCTTC
>13|many|TRBV4-1|TRBJ1-2|-
CASSQSQGSGYTF
TGCGCCAGCAGCCAAAGTCAGGGGAGTGGCTACACCTTC
>20|-|TRBV4-2|TRBJ2-1|TRBD2
CASSQVGGGATTSSYNEQFF
TGTGCCAGCAGCCAAGTGGGCGGGGGGGCTACGACGAGCTCCTACAATGAGCAGTTCTTC
>15|-|TRBV7-8|TRBJ2-5|-
CASSFLTGVIETQYF
TGTGCCAGCAGCTTTCTTACGGGAGTAATAGAGACCCAGTACTTC
>15|once|TRBV5-1|TRBJ1-1|-
CASSTEGDSNTEAFF
TGCGCCAGCAGCACCGAAGGAGATTCGAACACTGAAGCTTTCTTT
>14|-|TRBV20-1|TRBJ2-1|TRBD2
CSAPGLAVDNEQFF
TGCAGTGCCCCGGGACTAGCGGTCGACAATGAGCAGTTCTTC
>13|many|TRBV10-3|TRBJ2-1|-
CAISETVEAEQFF
TGTGCCATCAGTGAGACAGTTGAGGCTGAGCAGTTCTTC
>18|once|TRBV12-5|TRBJ2-1|TRBD2
CASGLVRDYSSSCNEQFF
TGTGCTAGTGGTTTGGTCCGGGACTATTCCTCCTCCTGCAATGAGCAGTTCTTC
>15|-|TRBV10-3|TRBJ2-7|TRBD1
CATQEVGTGSYEQYF
TGTGCCACCCAAGAAGTGGGGACAGGGTCCTACGAGCAGTACTTC
>15|-|TRBV6-1|TRBJ2-7|TRBD1
CASSFTGTGLYEQYF
TGTGCCAGCAGTTTTACGGGGACAGGGCTCTACGAGCAGTACTTC
>19|once|TRBV7-9|TRBJ2-7|-
CASSLVVTGGFSLTYEQYF
TGTGCCAGCAGCTTAGTAGTTACAGGCGGGTTCTCGCTCACCTACGAGCAGTACTTC
>14|-|TRBV2|TRBJ2-5|TRBD1
CASGGTGPQETQYF
TGTGCCAGCGGGGGGACAGGCCCGCAAGAGACCCAGTACTTC
>16|many|TRBV29-1|TRBJ2-3|-
CSVDRLTGTFPDTQYF
TGCAGCGTTGACAGGTTAACGGGAACCTTCCCAGATACGCAGTATTTT
>16|-|TRBV14|TRBJ2-1|-
CASSQIGGERANEQFF
TGTGCCAGCAGCCAGATAGGAGGGGAAAGGGCCAATGAGCAGTTCTTC